The T cell receptor (beta chain) under discussion was sequenced for a study of blood T cell repertoires in COVID-19. Sequencing used immunoSEQ multiplex PCR; TCRdb keeps in-frame clones, though not all of them. This sample yields roughly 200,000 clones, of which around 95% are seen a single time; 0.6% to 0.8% belongs to the top ten. Looked up from germline, CDR1 is LGHDT and CDR2 is YNNKEL (reference sequence). The CDR3 extends over 17 amino acids. V lost 1 base and J 3 bases, leaving 16 bases between the germline ends. The Seattle patients, enrolled during active infection, were followed longitudinally.

The gene calls are TRBV3-1 (or the pseudogene TRBV3-2) and TRBJ1-3; D gene uncertain. The receptor's source is a man in his thirties or forties with COVID-19, enrolled during active disease. The specimen sequenced was peripheral blood. CDR3 loop: CASSQGEPGGVGNTIYF. In DNA, the CDR3 is TGTGCCAGCAGCCAAGGAGAACCGGGAGGCGTTGGAAACACCATATATTTT.